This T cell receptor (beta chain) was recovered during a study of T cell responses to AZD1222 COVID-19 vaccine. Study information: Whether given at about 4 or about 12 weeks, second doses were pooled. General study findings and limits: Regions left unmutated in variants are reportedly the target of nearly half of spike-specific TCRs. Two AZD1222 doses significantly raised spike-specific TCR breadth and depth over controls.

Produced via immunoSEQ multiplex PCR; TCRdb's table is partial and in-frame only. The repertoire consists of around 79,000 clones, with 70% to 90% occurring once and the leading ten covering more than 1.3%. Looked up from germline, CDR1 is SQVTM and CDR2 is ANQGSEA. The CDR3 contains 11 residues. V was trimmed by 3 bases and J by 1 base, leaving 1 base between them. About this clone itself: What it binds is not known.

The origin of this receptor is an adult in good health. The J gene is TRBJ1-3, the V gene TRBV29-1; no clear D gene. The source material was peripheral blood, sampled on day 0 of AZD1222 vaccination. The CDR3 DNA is TGCAGCGTTGATTCTGGAAACACCATATATTTT. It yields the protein CSVDSGNTIYF.